This T cell receptor (beta chain) stems from a study of cytomegalovirus exposure and HLA in healthy donors listed by TCRdb under 2017. With regard to the full study: An earlier analysis of approximately 640 of the donors reported about 250 Gb of sequence data and 117 million unique TCR beta sequences from some 180 million T cells. The study aimed to test whether signatures of past pathogen exposure could be identified by cataloging public T cell receptors. Rather than using new phenotypic data, the later analysis identified candidate immune exposures from TCR beta sequences and from how often those sequences occurred across donors. The T cell repertoires of 666 subjects were profiled by immunosequencing and related to cytomegalovirus serostatus. To predict cytomegalovirus infection status, the study brought together high-throughput TCR immunosequencing, statistical association of individual TCRs with disease status, and machine learning. About 5 DR-DQ haplotypes were handled as single units for association and clustering, since linkage in the cohort was strong. In an earlier analysis of 587 of the donors, high-throughput TCR beta sequencing was used to judge whether each TCR beta V gene segment behaved as functional or pseudogenic. Donor age, sex, ethnicity and CMV serostatus were collected together with the repertoire data. Besides the first cohort of around 700 subjects, a separate validation cohort made up of roughly 130 different subjects was used. Among about 360 genotyped donors of the cohort, an average of roughly 240,000 unique TCR beta nucleotide sequences were sequenced per donor, around 20% of them non-productive. An early release covering some 640 HLA-typed donors comprised about 300 gigabases of sequencing data and tens of millions of unique TCR sequences. Among the roughly 380 genotyped donors, around 81% belonged to the genetic ancestry cluster associated with self-reported Caucasian donors. Every discovery cohort repertoire had been produced on one sequencing platform. Both class I and class II loci were covered by HLA typing, at four-digit resolution. Genome-wide SNP genotypes for about three fifths of the roughly 700 donors were used in a later genetic analysis, which treated that subset as a discovery cohort. A later analysis re-examined previously published TCR beta repertoires from roughly 720 donors and added high-resolution HLA genotyping to investigate patterns of TCR occurrence. Typing coverage differed by locus: A, B, C, DRB1 and DQB1 were typed in about 620-640 donors, DQA1 in 522, DPA1 in around 600, and DPB1 in 450 to 490. Beyond this particular receptor, the publication reports: Assigning TCR associations to individual alleles was difficult when HLA alleles, especially DR and DQ, strongly co-occurred. The classifier was reported to diagnose cytomegalovirus status with high specificity and sensitivity in both the original and validation cohorts. The presence/absence analyses assumed that sequencing depth was roughly uniform across donors, and that assumption may not be true. Compared with the approximately 720-donor mean, donors in an Asian-associated ancestry cluster had fewer N-insertions in productive TCRs, according to a later genetic analysis. Most TCR sequences were seen in very few donors, while some public TCRs were found in many individuals. At a false discovery rate of 0.05, a later analysis linked under 20,000 TCR beta sequences to specific HLA alleles. Because HLA typing was unavailable for some donors at each locus, only the typed subset was used in association tests. Because the 87-base-pair reads could not distinguish some IMGT-functional V segments, including TRBV6-2 and TRBV6-3, those segments were excluded. In a later analysis, HLA-associated TCR beta chains showed more clonal expansion and lower generation probabilities than non-associated chains that were equally common. Only TCR beta chains were sequenced in this cohort, and the absence of alpha or paired-chain data limited detectable features. According to the authors, the approach could potentially be generalized to other disease states and immunological phenotypes. A further reported finding was that TCR beta sequences accurately predicted the HLA-A and HLA-B alleles for most subjects in the first cohort. In a later analysis, TCR association rates were found to vary across HLA loci, with the most associated TCRs seen for DRB1 alleles and the fewest for HLA-C alleles. Correlated functional status among segregating V segments might be attributable to linkage disequilibrium, but an unknown experimental factor could not be ruled out. A cluster of highly shared sequence variants was judged likely to be a technical artifact of the sequencing pipeline. For the cohort, immune exposure information was limited to CMV serostatus. A later analysis reported that several top co-occurrence clusters appeared linked to parvovirus B19, influenza, CMV and Epstein-Barr virus. The earlier analysis of approximately 560 of the donors excluded some 15 rarely observed V segments, including chromosome 9 orphons, because counts were too low. In an earlier analysis of approximately 590 of the donors, most TCR beta V segments appeared in productive rearrangements about 87% or about 30% of the time, broadly matching IMGT annotations. A few of the identified cytomegalovirus-associated TCR beta chains were confirmed in vitro to be specific for cytomegalovirus antigens. In the study, approximately 150 TCR beta chains were listed as associated with cytomegalovirus. V-gene and J-gene trimming of TCR beta chains was associated with a missense DCLRE1C variant in a later genetic analysis, and the association was replicated in an independent cohort. In a later analysis, most CMV-associated TCR beta chains were found to appear HLA-restricted, with HLA associations seemingly driven largely by CMV exposure.

In regard to this clone: The specificity of this receptor is unknown. Within one base of it there is no much larger clone, and no base qualities were kept.

Library creation used the immunoSEQ multiplex PCR assay. The multiplex PCR relied on a mix of 60 forward primers for TCR Vbeta segments and 13 reverse primers for TCR Jbeta segments. A multiplex PCR assay on genomic DNA amplified the CDR3 region of rearranged TCR beta genes. The Illumina HiSeq System was used to sequence the amplified TCR beta libraries as 87-base-pair reads. Turning to the authors' computational methods: In a later analysis, around 80 million unique TCR beta chains were counted across the 650 to 750 repertoires, and roughly 10 million of these chains were shared by at least two donors. Raw reads were error-corrected and collapsed into unique sequences by a nearest-neighbor algorithm in which closely related sequences were merged to remove PCR and sequencing errors. V, D and J gene segments were assigned by aligning CDR3 sequences to IMGT reference sequences. For a sequence to be retained, a match of at least six nucleotides was required to both a V gene segment and a J gene segment. A rearrangement was called productive if the CDR3 had no stop codons and remained in frame with V and J, and every other rearrangement was called non-productive. Following IMGT convention, CDR3 was defined as the stretch from the second conserved V-encoded cysteine up to the conserved J-encoded phenylalanine. Sequences without an unambiguous match to a single V gene segment were excluded from the earlier analysis of 587 of the donors. In an earlier analysis of several hundred of the donors, a V segment was called functional when productive rearrangements were above 56.7%, and segregating when the standard deviation between donors exceeded 5%. A statistical classification framework was built for diagnosing cytomegalovirus status from the catalog of TCR beta chain sequences. In a later analysis, TCR nucleotide sequences were compared against IMGT/GENE-DB human TR gene sequences so that V and J genes could be assigned. Using the TCRdist pipeline, a later analysis assigned CDR3 sequences along with most-parsimonious VDJ recombination scenarios. In a later analysis, each TCR beta chain was defined by its CDR3 amino acid sequence together with its V-gene family, and reads lacking a unique V-gene family were excluded. A later analysis removed 550 to 700 highly shared, low-generation-probability nucleotide sequences to deal with suspected cross-contamination and a sequencing artifact. A later analysis calculated a clonal expansion index for each public chain from normalized within-repertoire ranks of inferred template counts. In a later analysis, generation probabilities were computed using a VDJ recombination model fitted to out-of-frame rearrangements, and the results were checked against IGoR. Hypergeometric tests were used in a later analysis to score TCR-TCR, TCR-HLA and TCR-CMV co-occurrence, with a repertoire-size bias correction applied to the TCR pairs. False discovery rates were estimated in a later analysis by permuting HLA or CMV assignments 20 times. In a later analysis, co-occurring TCRs were grouped with DBSCAN, and TCRdist sequence similarity was added when clustering was performed within HLA-allele-positive subsets. For co-occurrence clustering, repertoires with fewer than 30,000 or more than 120,000 public chains were excluded, along with 5 or 6 repertoires with anomalous nucleotide sharing. TCRdb holds this immuneACCESS table with in-frame rearrangements only. Some clones are missing; in checked studies, unresolved V genes explain under half, and the rest has no known cause. V, J and clone size were drawn from that table, and D and trimming were deduced from the DNA. Across this sample there are fewer than 45,000 clones, with roughly 80% seen only once. 5% to 6.5% of the sample goes to the ten largest clones.

The germline V gene (reference sequence) yields GTSNPN for CDR1 and SVGIG for CDR2. Trimming accounts for 4 bases at V and 4 bases at J, while the number of junction bases matched to no gene is 12. The CDR3 holds 16 amino acids from the cysteine to the phenylalanine. The DNA shown is the 48-base CDR3, in frame from base 1. In total, roughly 670 healthy bone marrow donors made up the cohort. Cohort members were all nominally healthy when sampled, although unrecorded immune exposures were likely present. The donor was CMV seronegative and belonged to the group of roughly 330 seronegative cohort members. A peripheral blood sample was provided by each donor, and peripheral blood mononuclear cells were used for TCR beta sequencing. Genomic DNA extraction from the blood cell samples was performed with the Qiagen DNeasy Blood Extraction Kit.

The chain is made from TRBV30 and TRBJ1-3; a stretch of 8 junction bases matches TRBD1. This sequence originates from a male donor in good health and CMV-seronegative. The specimen sequenced was PBMCs. At the DNA level, the sequence is TGTGCCTGGATCACCCGGGTGGACAGGGCCGGAAACACCATATATTTT. It encodes CAWITRVDRAGNTIYF.